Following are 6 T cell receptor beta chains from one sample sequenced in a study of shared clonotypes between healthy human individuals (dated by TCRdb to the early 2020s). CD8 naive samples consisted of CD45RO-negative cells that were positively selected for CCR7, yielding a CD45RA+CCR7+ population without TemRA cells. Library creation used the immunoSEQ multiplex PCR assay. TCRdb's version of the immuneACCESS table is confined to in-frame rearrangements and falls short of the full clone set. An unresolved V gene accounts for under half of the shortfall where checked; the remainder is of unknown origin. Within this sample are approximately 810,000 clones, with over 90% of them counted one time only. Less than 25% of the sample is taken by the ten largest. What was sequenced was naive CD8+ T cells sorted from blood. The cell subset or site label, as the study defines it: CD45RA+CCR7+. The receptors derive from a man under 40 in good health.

CDR3 sequence (DNA): TGTGCCAGCAGTTTATTACCGGGGTCGAGTAGCACTGAAGCTTTCTTT. As protein: CASSLLPGSSSTEAFF. The chain uses TRBV27 and TRBJ1-1; D remains unclear. V was cut by 1 base and J by 4 bases, with 16 bases left in between. Germline assignment: CDR1 MNHEY and CDR2 SMNVEV (reference sequence). CDR3 length: 16 amino acids.

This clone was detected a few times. CDR3 protein: CASSWDSYEQYF. The CDR3, as DNA: TGTGCCAGCAGCTGGGACAGCTACGAGCAGTACTTC. This chain joins TRBV7-9 and TRBJ2-7; TRBD1 agrees at 7 bases. Germline-derived CDR1 and CDR2 are SEHNR and FQNEAQ (reference sequence). The J segment lost 3 bases and the V segment lost 4 bases, leaving 0 bases of the junction unmatched. The CDR3 covers 12 residues.

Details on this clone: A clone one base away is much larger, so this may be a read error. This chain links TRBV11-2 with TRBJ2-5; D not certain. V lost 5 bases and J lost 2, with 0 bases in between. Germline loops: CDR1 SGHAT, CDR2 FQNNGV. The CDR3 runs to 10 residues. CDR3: CASSQETQYF. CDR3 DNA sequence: TGTGCCAGCAGCCAAGAGACCCAGTACTTC.

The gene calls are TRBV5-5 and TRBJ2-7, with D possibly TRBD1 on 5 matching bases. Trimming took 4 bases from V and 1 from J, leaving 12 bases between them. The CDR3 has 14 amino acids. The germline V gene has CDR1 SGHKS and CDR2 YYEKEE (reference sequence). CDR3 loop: CASSAPGISYEQYF. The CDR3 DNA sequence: TGTGCCAGCAGCGCACCAGGGATTTCCTACGAGCAGTACTTC.

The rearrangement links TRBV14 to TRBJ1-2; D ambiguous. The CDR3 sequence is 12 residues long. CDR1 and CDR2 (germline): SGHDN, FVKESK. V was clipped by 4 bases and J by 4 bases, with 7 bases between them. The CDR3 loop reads CASSPGAYGYTF. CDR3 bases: TGTGCCAGCAGCCCGGGTGCCTATGGCTACACCTTC.

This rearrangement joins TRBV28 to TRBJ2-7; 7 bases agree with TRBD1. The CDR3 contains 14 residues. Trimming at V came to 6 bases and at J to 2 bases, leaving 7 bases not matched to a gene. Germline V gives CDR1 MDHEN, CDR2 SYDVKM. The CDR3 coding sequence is TGTGCCAGCAGAAAGGTTACAGGGGCCTACGAGCAGTACTTC. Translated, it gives CASRKVTGAYEQYF.